This T cell receptor beta chain is drawn from a study of spatial heterogeneity in lung cancer (dated by TCRdb to between 2019 and 2020). Notes on the research overall: Beta-chain transcripts were consistently detected in greater numbers than alpha-chain transcripts, which likely reflects a higher abundance of beta-chain transcripts. In tumor regions, TCR transcript counts showed a strong correlation with a T cell transcriptional module score derived from matched bulk RNA-seq. At surgery, both alpha and beta chains were TCR-sequenced in around 240 tumor regions, 63 to 65 matched nontumor lung samples and a few dozen PBMC samples. The study quantitatively compared TCR alpha and beta repertoires across multiple tumor regions, matched nontumor lung and blood in non-small cell lung cancer. In the raw uncorrected reads, each unique combination of TCR and UMI appeared more than ten times on average. TCR repertoire features were related to nonsynonymous mutation counts determined by whole-exome sequencing of tumor tissue.

The meaning of the sample's time point label: sample taken at primary tumor resection. Samples were obtained from fewer than 80 patients with early-stage, untreated non-small cell lung cancer from the lung TRACERx cohort. Whole RNA extracted from tumor and nontumor lung tissue, or from cryopreserved PBMC samples, was used for TCR sequencing without cell sorting. Only patients with enough RNA available from two or more tumor regions were chosen for TCR sequencing. A lung pathologist reviewed the tumor and adjacent nontumor lung specimens before the specimens were selected. To prepare the library, 5' RACE was applied. Sequencing was performed on a NextSeq 500. To allow correction of PCR and sequencing errors, the TCR library protocol tagged every TCR cDNA molecule with a unique molecular identifier. Regarding the original processing steps: TCR identification, UMI-based error correction and CDR3 extraction were performed with Decombinator tools. Expanded TCRs were defined as those above a frequency of 2 per 1,000, corresponding to the top 1% of the tumor frequency distribution. Expanded tumor TCRs were classed as regional if statistically deemed absent (corrected P<0.05) from at least one tumor region, otherwise ubiquitous. Each repertoire was subsampled 100 times to 5,000 TCRs, after which Renyi diversity was computed with the R vegan package. CDR3 similarity networks were built from amino acid triplet string-kernel similarity, connecting CDR3s with pairwise similarity above 0.82. The public reads were reanalyzed by TCRdb: fastp trimming at Q25, MiXCR alignment, in-frame beta chains only. CDR3 protein sequences are deduplicated, and each keeps its most common genes and DNA. It is TCRdb's table, rather than the study itself, that gives the V and J calls and clone size. The sample records some 13,000 distinct CDR3 sequences, 3% to 4.5% of which are singletons. The ten largest clonotypes hold 8% to 9% of the sample.

Taken from cysteine to phenylalanine, the CDR3 has 15 residues. Of all the DNA, just the CDR3 is kept, 45 bases in frame from base 1. The V end gives up 4 bases and the J end 4 bases, leaving 10 bases in the junction not matched to a gene. The germline V gene sets CDR1 to SGHRS and CDR2 to YFSETQ. This clonotype showed up many times. This receptor's antigen is unknown. No much larger clone exists at a distance of one base, and base qualities are not known. Results the study describes overall, beyond this receptor: The count of ubiquitous expanded TCRs correlated with the count of ubiquitous nonsynonymous mutations, and the count of regional expanded TCRs correlated with the count of regional nonsynonymous mutations. Confirming at a functional level the hypothesis that regional TCRs recognize regional mutations was considered to require additional single-cell paired TCR alpha and beta sequencing. TCR-seq coverage of tumor T cells was estimated to be only roughly 7% for alpha chains and approximately 12% for beta chains. The number of expanded intratumoral alpha and beta TCRs correlated with the tumor nonsynonymous mutation count.

The TCR was taken from a male donor with early-stage non-small cell lung cancer. The sequencing here drew on lung tumor tissue, taken at surgery. The V and J genes are TRBV5-1 and TRBJ2-5, with TRBD2 identical over 7 junction bases. In nucleotides, the sequence is TGCGCCAGCAGCCCCAGCCCGGGGGGACGAGAGACCCAGTACTTC. The resulting protein is CASSPSPGGRETQYF.